This T cell receptor beta chain was sequenced for a study of OX40 agonist ivuxolimab in advanced cancers. Overall study context: A history of anti-PD-1, anti-PD-L1 or anti-CTLA-4 therapy was acceptable, and 40% had some.

Measured with immunoSEQ multiplex PCR; TCRdb has only the in-frame clones, and not every one. The data contain about 45,000 clones, 80% of them singletons. CDR1 is SGHVS, CDR2 FNYEAQ, per germline. The CDR3 is made up of 15 amino acids. Trimming took 0 bases from V and 3 from J; bases not matched to a gene: 5. The receptor was isolated from an adult with an advanced solid tumor such as melanoma, head and neck, liver or kidney cancer. The chain carries TRBV7-6 and TRBJ2-7; 7 bases agree with TRBD1. Sequenced material: CD4+ or CD8+ T cells sorted from blood, taken in a trial of the OX40 agonist ivuxolimab. The CDR3 sequence is CASSLASGQIYEQYF. As DNA, the CDR3 is TGTGCCAGCAGCTTAGCCTCGGGACAGATCTACGAGCAGTACTTC.